There are a few counts of the clone carrying this T cell receptor delta chain. The sample belongs to a study of gamma-delta chains in newborns, infants, children. Germline V CDR1 and CDR2: GEAIGNYY, EKD. V shed 0 bases and J shed 0 bases, with 11 bases lying between them. CDR3 length equals 18 residues. TCRdb ran CATT on the reads. Counted here are some 5,700 delta-chain clones, roughly 2.5% occurring once; the ten biggest clones make up 15% to 19%. The J gene is TRDJ3, the V gene TRDV2; D perhaps matches TRDD3 (5 bases). The specimen sequenced was blood. This TCR was recovered from a child who was a newborn, infant or young child, either healthy, febrile or measles-vaccinated (not recorded which). CDR3 residues: CACDTRGDSSWDTRQMFF. For the CDR3, the DNA is TGTGCCTGTGACACCCGTGGGGACTCCTCCTGGGACACCCGACAGATGTTTTTC.